These T cell receptor beta chains were read from a single sample in a study of T cells after posttransplantation cyclophosphamide. This table comes from immunoSEQ multiplex PCR, and its TCRdb copy is limited to in-frame clones, with some not included. This sample carries roughly 45,000 clones, none of them present only once. Source material: PBMCs. These receptors were taken from a man aged 35 to 55 in good health, CMV-negative, and a related stem cell transplant donor. Both conserved end residues are part of each CDR3. The D gene is left open where the match is weak. Only part of the rows carry a size: once, few, many, or a class if the clone is expanded.

size: many; V: TRBV10-1; J: TRBJ2-5; D: -; DNA: TGCGCCAGCAGTGAGTCGGGCAGGGCCGAAGAGACCCAGTACTTC; CDR3: CASSESGRAEETQYF
size: many; V: TRBV5-1; J: TRBJ2-1; D: TRBD1; DNA: TGCGCCAGCAGCTTGGTGACAGGGGGCAATGAGCAGTTCTTC; CDR3: CASSLVTGGNEQFF
size: many; V: TRBV4-3; J: TRBJ2-7; D: TRBD1; DNA: TGCGCCAGCAGCCAAGGACAGGGGGCCGGTTACGAGCAGTACTTC; CDR3: CASSQGQGAGYEQYF
size: many; V: TRBV30; J: TRBJ2-7; D: -; DNA: TGTGCCTGGGAGAGGGGGACCTACGAGCAGTACTTC; CDR3: CAWERGTYEQYF
size: -; V: TRBV30; J: TRBJ2-7; D: -; DNA: TGTGCCTGGAGGCAGGGGCCGTCCTACGAGCAGTACTTC; CDR3: CAWRQGPSYEQYF
size: many; V: TRBV9; J: TRBJ1-2; D: -; DNA: TGTGCCAGCAGCGGACAGACAACACCTAACTATGGCTACACCTTC; CDR3: CASSGQTTPNYGYTF
size: many; V: TRBV6-5; J: TRBJ2-7; D: TRBD1; DNA: TGTGCCAGCAGTTACTCACAGGGGGGCTCCTACGAGCAGTACTTC; CDR3: CASSYSQGGSYEQYF
size: many; V: TRBV4-2; J: TRBJ2-1; D: TRBD2; DNA: TGTGCCAGCAGCCAAGACCCGGGACTAGCTGTCTACAATGAGCAGTTCTTC; CDR3: CASSQDPGLAVYNEQFF
size: many; V: TRBV2; J: TRBJ2-1; D: TRBD2; DNA: TGTGCCAGCTTTGATCTAGCGGCGAATGAGCAGTTCTTC; CDR3: CASFDLAANEQFF
size: many; V: TRBV4-3; J: TRBJ2-5; D: -; DNA: TGCGCCAGCAGCCAACCCGTCTCTCGGGGCCAAGAGACCCAGTACTTC; CDR3: CASSQPVSRGQETQYF
size: many; V: TRBV12-5; J: TRBJ2-4; D: TRBD1; DNA: TGTGCTAGTGGTTTGGTATGGGGACAGGCCCTTCTAGCCAAAAACATTCAGTACTTC; CDR3: CASGLVWGQALLAKNIQYF
size: many; V: TRBV7-2; J: TRBJ2-7; D: -; DNA: TGTGCCAGCAGCCCTATCCGGGAAGTAAATAACGAGCAGTACTTC; CDR3: CASSPIREVNNEQYF
size: few; V: TRBV7-3; J: TRBJ2-1; D: -; DNA: TGTGCCAGCAGCTTCCGAGAAGCAGAGCAGTTCTTC; CDR3: CASSFREAEQFF
size: many; V: TRBV11-2; J: TRBJ2-1; D: -; DNA: TGTGCCAGCAGCACCTTGGACACCGCACATGAGCAGTTCTTC; CDR3: CASSTLDTAHEQFF
size: many; V: TRBV28; J: TRBJ2-7; D: TRBD2; DNA: TGTGCCAGCACTGGGACTAGCGGGGGCCAGGACTACGAGCAGTACTTC; CDR3: CASTGTSGGQDYEQYF
size: many; V: TRBV19; J: TRBJ2-7; D: -; DNA: TGTGCCAGTAGTATAACTTCGGGACACATCTACGAGCAGTACTTC; CDR3: CASSITSGHIYEQYF
size: many; V: TRBV2; J: TRBJ2-1; D: TRBD2; DNA: TGTGCCAGCAGTGTAACTAGCGGGACGAACAATGAGCAGTTCTTC; CDR3: CASSVTSGTNNEQFF